These 9 T cell receptor beta chains were sequenced from one sample in a study of T cells in Graves' hyperthyroidism and ophthalmopathy. RNA transcripts provided the source from which TCR beta CDR3 regions were amplified. HTBI primers were used for first-round RT-PCR of the TCR CDR3. From the multiplex PCR reads, TCRdb called clonotypes with MiXCR, one entry per CDR3 protein. The table includes approximately 430,000 distinct CDR3 sequences, 15% to 18% detected once. The sequenced sample was blood. These receptors all come from a woman in her late teens or twenties with Graves' hyperthyroidism.

This clonotype was recorded a few times. A much larger clone lies one base from this, so it may be a read error. The chain combines TRBV3-1 with TRBJ2-1; TRBD2 aligns across 12 bases. This CDR3 is 16 amino acids long. Germline V CDR1 and CDR2: LGHDT, YNNKEL (reference sequence). This CDR3 reads CAGSQVATSGSNEQFF. CDR3 sequence (DNA): TGTGCCGGCAGCCAAGTGGCGACTAGCGGGAGCAATGAGCAGTTCTTC.

This clonotype was seen repeatedly, ten times or more. V gene TRBV6-5 combines with J gene TRBJ2-1; D might be TRBD2 (5 bases). V lost 7 bases to trimming and J lost 5 bases, with 21 bases between them. The CDR3 spans 16 residues. CDR1 MNHEY and CDR2 SVGAGI come from the germline V gene. The CDR3: CASTSFLAVDNNEQFF. CDR3 sequence (DNA): TGTGCCAGCACCAGTTTCCTAGCCGTCGACAACAATGAGCAGTTCTTC.

The sample holds a few counts of this clonotype. This chain connects TRBV12-3 or TRBV12-4 to TRBJ2-5; the D is unclear. CDR3 length equals 13 residues. V lost 3 bases and J 3 bases, leaving 8 bases between the germline ends. In nucleotides, the CDR3 is TGTGCCAGCAGTTTTGAATACAAAGAGACCCAGTACTTC. Its translation is CASSFEYKETQYF.

J is TRBJ2-2 and V is TRBV24-1; 7 nucleotides align to TRBD1. The V gene's germline CDR1 is KGHDR and CDR2 SFDVKD. This CDR3 spans 15 amino acids. J was trimmed by 5 bases and V by 4 bases; bases with no gene match: 6. The DNA of the CDR3 is TGTGCCACCAGTGAAAGACAGGGTAGGACCGGGGAGCTGTTTTTT. Its translation: CATSERQGRTGELFF.

The chain couples TRBV20-1 to TRBJ2-7; D is ambiguous. The germline V gene encodes CDR1 DFQATT and CDR2 SNEGSKA (reference sequence). V lost 4 bases, J lost 0 bases, and 10 bases lay in between. This CDR3 contains 13 residues. In DNA, the CDR3 is TGCAGTGCTATTCGACGGAACTCCTACGAGCAGTACTTC. Its translation: CSAIRRNSYEQYF.

As for this clonotype: At one of its ends the junction is not consistent with the germline gene, which may arise from a read error. V and J are TRBV7-9 and TRBJ1-1; the match to TRBD1 covers 9 bases. Germline assignment: CDR1 SEHNR and CDR2 FQNEAQ (reference sequence). The CDR3 covers 17 residues. The DNA for the CDR3 is TGTGCTAGCAGCTCCCAGGGAGGGACAGGGATGAACACTGAAGCTTTCTTT. It encodes CASSSQGGTGMNTEAFF.

This clonotype was recorded at least ten times. The chain links TRBV11-2 to TRBJ2-7; 11 nucleotides line up with TRBD2. The germline CDR1 and CDR2 sequences are SGHAT and FQNNGV. J was trimmed by 6 bases and V by 3 bases; bases with no gene match: 7. The CDR3 sequence is 15 residues long. CDR3 nucleotides: TGTGCCAGCAGCTTTCGACTAGCGGGGTCTGGCGAGCAGTACTTC. It encodes CASSFRLAGSGEQYF.

The J gene is TRBJ1-2, the V gene TRBV20-1; 7 nucleotides match TRBD1. CDR3 length: 15 amino acids. Unmatched junction bases numbered 7, after V lost 3 bases and J lost 0 bases. Germline CDR1 is DFQATT and CDR2 is SNEGSKA (reference sequence). The CDR3 reads CSASPAGGANYGYTF. CDR3 DNA: TGCAGTGCTAGCCCTGCAGGGGGTGCTAACTATGGCTACACCTTC.

This clonotype has just one count. The rearrangement joins TRBV5-1 to TRBJ2-1, with 7 nucleotides matching TRBD2. CDR1 and CDR2 (germline): SGHRS, YFSETQ. The CDR3 length is 14 residues. V lost 1 base and J lost 4; bases outside the gene matches: 2. The CDR3 bases are TGCGCCAGCAGCTTGAGGCGGGGGTACAATGAGCAGTTCTTC. Translating it yields CASSLRRGYNEQFF.